This is a list of T cell receptor beta chains from one sample in a study. TCRdb passed the 5' RACE reads through MiXCR, listing each CDR3 protein once. Here the sample spans about 32,000 distinct CDR3 sequences, 27% being singletons. The source material was tumor-infiltrating Tregs sorted from the breast tumor. These receptors all stem from a female donor with breast cancer. The CDR3 runs from the conserved cysteine through the conserved F or W. Each record gives: J gene, D gene, V gene, clone size, CDR3 protein, CDR3 DNA. A D gene is named only where the DNA matches it firmly. The size field is filled for only some rows; it gives once, few, many or a size class.

TRBJ1-2 TRBD1 TRBV20-1 . CSAKTGGSLGYTF TGCAGTGCCAAGACAGGGGGATCTCTTGGCTACACCTTC
TRBJ2-1 TRBD2 TRBV12-3/TRBV12-4 many CASTRGGARNEQFF TGTGCCAGCACCCGGGGAGGGGCACGCAATGAGCAGTTCTTC
TRBJ2-1 TRBD1 TRBV29-1 . CSVVRGGTGVLSEQFF TGCAGCGTTGTAAGGGGCGGGACAGGGGTCCTGAGTGAGCAGTTCTTC
TRBJ1-2 TRBD1 TRBV6-5 few CASREPGQGPQLTF TGTGCCAGCAGAGAGCCGGGACAGGGGCCCCAACTCACCTTC
TRBJ1-1 . TRBV12-3/TRBV12-4 . CASNYRLNTEAFF TGTGCCAGCAACTACAGGCTGAACACTGAAGCTTTCTTT
TRBJ1-1 TRBD1 TRBV3-1 few CASTKWTGNTEAFF TGTGCCAGCACCAAATGGACAGGGAACACTGAAGCTTTCTTT
TRBJ1-1 TRBD1 TRBV29-1 . CSFRTGNTEAFF TGCAGCTTTCGGACAGGGAACACTGAAGCTTTCTTT
TRBJ2-1 . TRBV20-1 many CSAQGILASGVEQFF TGCAGTGCTCAGGGGATACTAGCGTCCGGGGTTGAGCAGTTCTTC
TRBJ1-4 . TRBV30 . CAWKTRTEKRTNEKLFF TGTGCCTGGAAAACGCGGACCGAAAAGCGGACTAATGAAAAACTGTTTTTT
TRBJ2-1 TRBD1 TRBV11-2 many CASSPGQGIGNEQFF TGTGCCAGCAGCCCGGGACAGGGGATTGGCAATGAGCAGTTCTTC
TRBJ2-7 TRBD2 TRBV5-1 few CASSLSTSGPWTPYEQYF TGCGCCAGCAGCCTATCCACTAGCGGACCTTGGACCCCCTACGAGCAGTACTTC
TRBJ2-7 TRBD2 TRBV19 few CASRVSGGGSYEQYF TGTGCCAGTAGAGTCTCTGGGGGGGGATCCTACGAGCAGTACTTC
TRBJ2-2 . TRBV5-6 many CASSLGPAAGELFF TGTGCCAGCAGCTTGGGGCCGGCGGCCGGGGAGCTGTTTTTT
TRBJ1-5 . TRBV6-5 . CASSYLPGKDQPQHF TGTGCCAGCAGTTACTTACCAGGGAAGGATCAGCCCCAGCATTTT